This TCR beta chain was retrieved from a study of CD8 T cells in ankylosing spondylitis. This clonotype has at least ten counts. The CDR3 is 12 amino acids. Germline loops: CDR1 SGDLS, CDR2 YYNGEE. Germline trimming cut 3 bases from V and 10 bases from J; bases unmatched to any gene: 4. TCRdb used MiXCR to reprocess the 5' RACE reads, holding one entry per CDR3 protein. The data show 240,000 or so distinct CDR3 sequences, with roughly 10% seen just once and 5.5% to 8% held by the top ten. The V call is TRBV9, the J call TRBJ2-1, with 7 bases matching TRBD1. The TCR comes from a male donor with ankylosing spondylitis or in good health (not recorded which). The source material was blood, either unsorted or a sorted T cell fraction (not recorded which). CDR3 DNA: TGTGCCAGCAGCGGACAGGGTCGAGAGCAGTTCTTC. It encodes CASSGQGREQFF.